This T cell receptor beta chain was profiled in a study of T cell responses to AZD1222 COVID-19 vaccine. Whole-study findings and limits: Seropositive status at baseline applied to only six AZD1222 recipients. Donors in the cohort were predominantly white British and more often female, and clonal diversity was possibly underestimated.

Produced via immunoSEQ multiplex PCR; TCRdb's table is partial and in-frame only. The data hold approximately 110,000 clones, with about nine tenths observed a single time. CDR1 and CDR2 (germline): MNHEY, SVGAGI. Trimming removed 5 bases at V and 2 bases at J, with 12 bases between. CDR3 length: 14 amino acids. Comment on this clone: The antigen is not known.

The chain is built from TRBV6-5 and TRBJ1-1; perhaps TRBD1 as D (6 bases). This clonotype was sampled from an adult in good health. The starting material was peripheral blood, obtained on day 0 of AZD1222 vaccination. CDR3 sequence (DNA): TGTGCCAGCAGTATCAGGGGCCCCAACACTGAAGCTTTCTTT. It codes for CASSIRGPNTEAFF.